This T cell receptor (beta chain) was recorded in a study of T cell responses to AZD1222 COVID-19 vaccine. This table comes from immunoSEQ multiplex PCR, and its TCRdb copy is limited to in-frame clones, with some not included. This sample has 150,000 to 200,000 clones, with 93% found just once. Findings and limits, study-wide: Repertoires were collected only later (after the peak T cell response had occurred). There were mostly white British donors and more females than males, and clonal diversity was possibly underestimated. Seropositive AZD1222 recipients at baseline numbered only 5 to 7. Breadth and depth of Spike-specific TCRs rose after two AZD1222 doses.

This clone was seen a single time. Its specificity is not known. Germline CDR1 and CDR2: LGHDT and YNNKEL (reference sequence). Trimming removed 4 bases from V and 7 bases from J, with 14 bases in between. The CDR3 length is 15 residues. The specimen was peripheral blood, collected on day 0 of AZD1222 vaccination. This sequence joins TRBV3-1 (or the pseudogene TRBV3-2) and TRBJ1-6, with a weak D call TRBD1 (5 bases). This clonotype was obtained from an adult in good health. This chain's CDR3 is CASSPQAGLNSPLHF. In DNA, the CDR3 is TGTGCCAGCAGCCCCCAGGCAGGGCTGAATTCACCCCTCCACTTT.